The 2 T cell receptor beta chains below come from one sample, sequenced in a study of T cells in Graves' hyperthyroidism and ophthalmopathy (dated by TCRdb to between 2019 and 2020). The library was made by multiplex PCR. The listed sequencing device is Illumina HiSeq 2000. The TCR beta CDR3 regions were amplified from the RNA transcripts. The first round of RT-PCR for the TCR CDR3 was performed with the HTBI primer set and the Qiagen OneStep RT-PCR kit. Starting from the raw public reads, TCRdb applied fastp trimming at Q25, assembled clones with MiXCR and retained in-frame beta chains. Each CDR3 protein appears once, grouped with its most common genes and DNA. Here the sample has fewer than 600,000 distinct CDR3 sequences; approximately 14% occur a single time. About 15% of the sample lies in the top ten. Material for sequencing was blood. These receptors were collected from a woman aged 40 to 55 with Graves' hyperthyroidism.

The V and J genes are TRBV9 and TRBJ2-7, with D tentatively TRBD1 (6 bases). CDR1 is SGDLS, CDR2 YYNGEE, per germline. V lost 3 bases and J lost 2, with 12 bases in between. The CDR3 spans 14 residues. Here the CDR3 DNA reads TGTGCCAGCAGCGACCGGGACAAGCCCTACGAGCAGTACTTC. This encodes CASSDRDKPYEQYF.

This clonotype was seen repeatedly, ten times or more. DNA of the CDR3: TGTGCCAGCACTACCGGGACTAGCGGTTACAATGAGCAGTTCTTC. This sequence encodes CASTTGTSGYNEQFF. This chain links TRBV12-3 or TRBV12-4 with TRBJ2-1, with 11 nucleotides matching TRBD2. The V segment lost 7 bases and the J segment 4 bases; nucleotides outside the gene matches: 6. The CDR3 is 15 amino acids.